Sequencing of this T cell receptor (beta chain) was carried out in a study of OX40 agonist ivuxolimab in advanced cancers. About the study: Clinicians treated patients with ivuxolimab, an agonistic anti-OX40 (CD134) antibody.

The method was immunoSEQ multiplex PCR; TCRdb's version includes in-frame clones alone and lacks a portion of them. The sample lists 70,000 to 80,000 clones; about nine tenths were seen once. The germline V gene has CDR1 SQVTM and CDR2 ANQGSEA. The CDR3 is 13 residues long. V lost 6 bases and J lost 2; bases outside the gene matches: 4. This clonotype was obtained from an adult with an advanced solid tumor such as melanoma, head and neck, liver or kidney cancer. This sample comprised CD4+ or CD8+ T cells sorted from blood, obtained in a trial of the OX40 agonist ivuxolimab. This chain connects TRBV29-1 to TRBJ1-5; the match to TRBD1 covers 7 bases. The CDR3 sequence: CSVSDRGNQPQHF. CDR3 bases: TGCAGCGTCTCTGACAGGGGCAATCAGCCCCAGCATTTT.